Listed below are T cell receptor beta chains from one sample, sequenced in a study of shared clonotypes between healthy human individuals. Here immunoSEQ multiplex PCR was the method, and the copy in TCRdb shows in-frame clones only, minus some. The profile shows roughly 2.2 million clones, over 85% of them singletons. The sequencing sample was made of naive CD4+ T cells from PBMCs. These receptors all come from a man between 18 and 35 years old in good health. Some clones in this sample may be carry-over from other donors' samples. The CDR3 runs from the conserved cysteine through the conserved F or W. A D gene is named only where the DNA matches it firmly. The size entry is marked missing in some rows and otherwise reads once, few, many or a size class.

CAISGQGDMDTEAFF,TGTGCCATCAGTGGACAGGGGGATATGGACACTGAAGCTTTCTTT,once,TRBV10-3,TRBD1,TRBJ1-1
CASSLEGPDGYTF,TGTGCCAGCAGCCTCGAAGGTCCGGATGGCTACACCTTC,NA,TRBV11-1,NA,TRBJ1-2
CASSAPGQGHTDTQYF,TGTGCCAGCAGTGCCCCGGGACAGGGCCACACAGATACGCAGTATTTT,NA,TRBV6-1,TRBD1,TRBJ2-3
CASSILPSGRVYEQFF,TGTGCCAGCAGCATACTCCCTAGCGGGAGGGTCTATGAGCAGTTCTTC,NA,TRBV7-3,TRBD2,TRBJ2-1
CASSFQGGSGWEKLFF,TGTGCCAGCAGTTTCCAGGGCGGGAGCGGTTGGGAAAAACTGTTTTTT,NA,TRBV28,NA,TRBJ1-4
CASSLVAGELFF,TGTGCCAGCAGCTTGGTCGCCGGGGAGCTGTTTTTT,NA,TRBV5-4,NA,TRBJ2-2
CASSLVAGSSGNTIYF,TGTGCCAGCAGCTTAGTGGCAGGAAGCTCTGGAAACACCATATATTTT,NA,TRBV7-2,NA,TRBJ1-3
CASSDNRGGYNEQFF,TGTGCCAGCAGTGATAACAGGGGTGGGTACAATGAGCAGTTCTTC,NA,TRBV25-1,TRBD1,TRBJ2-1
CASSYPGSYEQYF,TGTGCCAGCAGTTACCCGGGCAGTTACGAGCAGTACTTC,once,TRBV6-5,NA,TRBJ2-7
CASRKGGGLDEQFF,TGTGCCAGCAGGAAGGGCGGAGGACTGGATGAGCAGTTCTTC,NA,TRBV2,NA,TRBJ2-1